The following is a TCR beta chain sequence with its context. The data derive from a study of shared clonotypes between healthy human individuals. Sequencing used immunoSEQ multiplex PCR; TCRdb keeps in-frame clones, though not all of them. The sample lists over 1.5 million clones; around 98% were seen once. This CDR3 contains 13 residues. Trimming stripped 6 bases from V and 1 base from J, with 8 bases between. Germline V gene data show CDR1 as SGHNT and CDR2 as YYREEE (reference sequence). The sequenced sample was naive CD4+ T cells sorted from blood. Subset noted: CD45RA+ positively selected. The rearrangement joins TRBV5-4 to TRBJ2-1; D might be TRBD1 (5 bases). The sequence came from a man aged 25 to 45 in good health. CDR3 coding DNA: TGTGCCAGCAAAGACAGTTCCTACAATGAGCAGTTCTTC. Translating it yields CASKDSSYNEQFF.